A single sample gave rise to the 16 T cell receptor beta chains below, sequenced in a study of memory CD4+ T cells and cytomegalovirus serostatus. Here immunoSEQ multiplex PCR was the method, and the copy in TCRdb shows in-frame clones only, minus some. The table includes approximately 40,000 clones, around 72% detected once. The sort gate was single viable CD3+CD4+CD8-CD45RO+ cells for memory CD4+ T cells. The sequencing input was memory CD4+ T cells from blood. Receptors originate from an adult in good health and CMV-seronegative.

CDR3 region: CASSRDRLHEQYF. CDR3 DNA: TGTGCCAGCAGCCGGGACAGGCTACACGAGCAGTACTTC. The V call is TRBV14, the J call TRBJ2-7; the match to TRBD1 covers 8 bases. This CDR3 region has 13 residues. Losses at the gene ends were 4 bases for V and 5 bases for J; bases not matched to a gene: 4. Germline V gene data show CDR1 as SGHDN and CDR2 as FVKESK.

The gene calls are TRBV18 and TRBJ2-2; no definite D call. The CDR3 spans 15 residues. The V end lost 3 bases, the J end lost 0 bases, and 8 bases lay between the germline ends. The germline gives CDR1 KGHSH, CDR2 LQKENI. CDR3 protein: CASSPGRPNTGELFF. DNA for the CDR3: TGTGCCAGCTCACCTGGGCGGCCGAACACCGGGGAGCTGTTTTTT.

This chain connects TRBV6-4 to TRBJ1-1; a weak D match, TRBD1 (5 bases). The CDR3 sequence is 13 residues long. Trimming removed 4 bases at V and 1 base at J, with 7 bases between. Germline CDR1 reads MRHNA; CDR2 reads SNTAGT. The CDR3 is CASSAGTNTEAFF. In nucleotides, the CDR3 is TGTGCCAGCAGTGCTGGGACGAACACTGAAGCTTTCTTT.

This clone has just one count. The chain uses TRBV11-2 and TRBJ1-2; D is uncertain. The CDR3 loop spans 14 amino acids. Germline loops: CDR1 SGHAT, CDR2 FQNNGV. V was trimmed by 6 bases and J by 2 bases, leaving 13 bases between them. The CDR3 DNA sequence: TGTGCCAGCAGTCTCCCCCCTCCAAACTATGGCTACACCTTC. Translated: CASSLPPPNYGYTF.

This clone came up a few times. The gene calls are TRBV5-1 and TRBJ2-5, with D possibly being TRBD2 (6 bases). Per the germline V gene, CDR1 is SGHRS and CDR2 is YFSETQ. The CDR3 has 14 amino acids. Trimming cost V 3 bases and J 5 bases, with 14 bases left between them. The CDR3 DNA reads as TGCGCCAGCAGCTCTGCGGGGAATCCTGAGACCCAGTACTTC. Amino acids: CASSSAGNPETQYF.

V and J are TRBV5-1 and TRBJ2-3; D perhaps matches TRBD2 (6 bases). The V and J ends lost 1 base and 2 bases respectively, with 11 bases between them. The CDR3 extends over 15 amino acids. Germline V gene data show CDR1 as SGHRS and CDR2 as YFSETQ. The CDR3 protein is CASSLTSPNTDTQYF. The DNA of the CDR3 is TGCGCCAGCAGCTTGACTAGCCCCAACACAGATACGCAGTATTTT.

This chain links TRBV2 with TRBJ2-4; D is unresolved. Trimming removed 6 bases at V and 8 bases at J, with 14 bases between. The CDR3 is made up of 13 amino acids. CDR1 is SNHLY and CDR2 is FYNNEI in the germline V gene. As DNA, the CDR3 is TGTGCCAGCAGAAACTCGCTACCCCACATTCAGTACTTC. Its translation is CASRNSLPHIQYF.

The chain recombines TRBV18 with TRBJ1-5; TRBD1 matches at 7 bases. From germline, CDR1 is KGHSH and CDR2 LQKENI. The CDR3 loop spans 17 amino acids. V gave up 4 bases and J gave up 4 bases; unmatched junction bases: 13. The CDR3 here is CASSLTGPSGGNQPQHF. The CDR3 bases are TGTGCCAGCTCACTAACCGGGCCCTCAGGGGGGAATCAGCCCCAGCATTTT. The variable domain in full, completed from reference TRBV18 and TRBJ1-5, reads NAGVMQNPRHLVRRRGQEARLRCSPMKGHSHVYWYRQLPEEGLKFMVYLQKENIIDESGMPKERFSAEFPKEGPSILRIQQVVRGDSAAYFCASSLTGPSGGNQPQHFGDGTRLSIL.

The chain carries TRBV6-1 and TRBJ2-5; the D is unclear. The end of the DNA is better explained by TRBJ2-7, so the J call may be wrong. Germline V gene data show CDR1 as MNHNS and CDR2 as SASEGT. This CDR3 has 13 residues. CDR3 protein: CASTPRANYEQYF. CDR3 in DNA: TGTGCCAGCACTCCCCGAGCAAATTACGAGCAGTACTTC.

This chain links TRBV11-2 with TRBJ2-1, with D uncertain. The CDR3 spans 17 residues. Germline V gives CDR1 SGHAT, CDR2 FQNNGV. The ends were cut back, 2 bases at V and 5 bases at J, with 19 bases in the middle. The CDR3 DNA reads TGTGCCAGCAGCTTAAGAGAGACTGTCCTATCCGACAATGAGCAGTTCTTC. Amino acids: CASSLRETVLSDNEQFF.

The chain has TRBV9 and TRBJ1-4; 9 positions match TRBD1. Losses at the gene ends were 0 bases for V and 4 bases for J; bases not matched to a gene: 7. The CDR3 has 17 residues. The germline gives CDR1 SGDLS, CDR2 YYNGEE. CDR3 nucleotide sequence: TGTGCCAGCAGCGTAGGGGTCAGGGGACAGGGTAATGAAAAACTGTTTTTT. Encoded protein: CASSVGVRGQGNEKLFF.

The chain carries TRBV5-1 and TRBJ1-2, with unresolved D. V dropped 1 base and J dropped 5 bases, with 15 bases sitting between them. CDR1 and CDR2 from the germline V gene are SGHRS and YFSETQ. The CDR3 spans 15 residues. The chain's CDR3 is CASSLSWVSEYGYTF. The CDR3, as DNA: TGCGCCAGCAGCTTGAGTTGGGTGTCAGAATATGGCTACACCTTC.

V usage is TRBV6-4 and J usage is TRBJ1-1; 8 bases line up with TRBD1. The CDR3 covers 13 residues. Germline lookup yields CDR1 MRHNA and CDR2 SNTAGT. With V trimmed by 6 bases and J by 1 base, 1 base remained unmatched. CDR3 nucleotide sequence: TGTGCCAGCAGAGGGACAGGGAACACTGAAGCTTTCTTT. Translation: CASRGTGNTEAFF.

This clone was seen a single time. The J gene is TRBJ1-5, the V gene TRBV6-5; TRBD1 matches 9 bases. Germline CDR1 and CDR2: MNHEY and SVGAGI. The CDR3 sequence is 15 residues long. The junction had 8 bases not matched to a gene; V was cut back by 5 bases and J by 6 bases. CDR3 residues: CASSAGTGSLQPQHF. CDR3 DNA: TGTGCCAGCAGTGCCGGGACAGGGTCCCTTCAGCCCCAGCATTTT.

The chain couples TRBV21-1 to TRBJ2-1; the table's TRBD2 call for D was not verified on the DNA. TRBV21-1 is termed a pseudogene. This CDR3 is 14 amino acids long. The CDR3 DNA reads as TGTGCCCGGCTAGCGGGGGACCGATACCCTTTTCAGTTCTTC. It translates to CARLAGDRYPFQFF.

This chain joins TRBV14 and TRBJ2-3; D tentatively reads TRBD1 or TRBD2 (5 bases each). Trimming removed 4 bases at V and 1 base at J, with 12 bases between. The germline V gene encodes CDR1 SGHDN and CDR2 FVKESK. CDR3 length equals 15 residues. The CDR3 here is CASSREGQGTDTQYF. CDR3 sequence (DNA): TGTGCCAGCAGCCGAGAGGGGCAGGGCACAGATACGCAGTATTTT.